This T cell receptor beta chain was recovered during a study of Graves' ophthalmopathy and Graves' hyperthyroidism. Germline V lookup: CDR1 MGHDK, CDR2 SYGVNS. CDR3 size: 15 residues. With V trimmed by 5 bases and J by 7 bases, 9 bases remained unmatched. This clonotype was seen repeatedly, ten times or more. The authors amplified TCR beta CDR3 regions, and they did so from RNA transcripts for repertoire sequencing. After a first-round RT-PCR with HTBI primers, a second-round multiplex PCR was run. One entry per CDR3 protein, called by TCRdb with MiXCR from the multiplex PCR reads. The profile shows about 740,000 distinct CDR3 sequences, approximately 40% of them singletons.

The chain recombines TRBV25-1 with TRBJ2-5; 11 bases are shared with TRBD1. This receptor was obtained from an adult man with Graves' ophthalmopathy. What was sequenced was peripheral blood. The CDR3, as DNA: TGTGCCAGCAGTACTGGACAGGGGGCATTGGGGACCCAGTACTTC. Its protein product is CASSTGQGALGTQYF.